This T cell receptor beta chain was sequenced for a study of blood T cell repertoires in COVID-19. Study-level information: Samples taken during acute and convalescent COVID-19 were collected in the United States, Italy and Spain. PBMCs, B-cell-depleted T cells, or T cells were the source of the cDNA or gDNA that made up the material.

Method: immunoSEQ multiplex PCR; TCRdb's copy keeps in-frame clones and lacks some. The repertoire has 300,000 to 400,000 clones, 85% to 90% of them found once; the top ten carry roughly 2.9%. This clone appeared a single time. This TCR derives from a woman aged 30 to 39 with COVID-19, enrolled during active disease. Specimen: peripheral blood.

This CDR3 is CASSLGDSPNQPQHF. The DNA of the CDR3 is TGTGCCAGCAGCTTAGGGGACAGCCCCAACCAGCCCCAGCATTTT. V is TRBV7-9 and J is TRBJ1-5; 7 nucleotides agree with TRBD1. The CDR3 sequence is 15 residues long. Germline lookup yields CDR1 SEHNR and CDR2 FQNEAQ (reference sequence). V was pared by 1 base and J by 7 bases, with 7 bases of the junction left unmatched.